This paragraph covers one TCR beta chain sequence. Its specificity is unknown. Here immunoSEQ multiplex PCR was the method, and the copy in TCRdb shows in-frame clones only, minus some. Of more than 45,000 clones in the sample, over 75% were seen once. This entry belongs to a study of OX40 agonist ivuxolimab in advanced cancers. Overall study: At doses from 0.01 to 10 mg/kg, patients were given intravenous ivuxolimab every 2 weeks.

Whole-study findings and limits: Relative to CD4+, CD8+ T cells held more expanded clones on average.

The CDR3 is 13 amino acids. From germline, CDR1 is SGHNT and CDR2 YYREEE (reference sequence). Deletions cut 0 bases from V and 3 bases from J, with 3 bases between. The chain has TRBV5-4 and TRBJ1-4, with unresolved D. Sequenced here: CD4+ or CD8+ T cells sorted from blood, sampled in a trial of the OX40 agonist ivuxolimab. The receptor comes from an adult with an advanced solid tumor such as melanoma, head and neck, liver or kidney cancer. CDR3 sequence: CASSLGPNEKLFF. CDR3 DNA: TGTGCCAGCAGCTTGGGGCCTAATGAAAAACTGTTTTTT.